These T cell receptor beta chains were read from a single sample in a study of shared clonotypes between healthy human individuals. Assay used: immunoSEQ multiplex PCR; TCRdb lists only in-frame clones, some missing. The sample has about 1.5 million clones, around 98% seen once; the top ten hold about 0.45%. Sequenced sample: naive CD4+ T cells sorted from blood. Every receptor here comes from a man aged 25-45 years in good health. Each CDR3 is given with its conserved first and last residue. The D gene is left open where the match is weak. The size of a clone is reported for some rows only, either as once, few or many, or as a class for expanded clones.

TRBV27	-	-	TRBJ2-2	CASSRNSYTGELFF	TGTGCCAGCAGTAGAAACAGTTACACCGGGGAGCTGTTTTTT
TRBV6-5	-	-	TRBJ2-5	CASSWKETQYF	TGTGCCAGCAGTTGGAAAGAGACCCAGTACTTC
TRBV9	-	TRBD1	TRBJ2-4	CASSVALRDRENIQYF	TGTGCCAGCAGCGTGGCTCTACGGGACAGAGAAAACATTCAGTACTTC
TRBV5-1	once	-	TRBJ1-5	CASSLVPSNQPQHF	TGCGCCAGCAGCTTGGTCCCGAGCAATCAGCCCCAGCATTTT
TRBV6-1	-	-	TRBJ1-3	CASSEIRGRNTIYF	TGTGCCAGCAGTGAGATTAGAGGTCGAAACACCATATATTTT
TRBV28	-	-	TRBJ2-4	CASRSPGRIQYF	TGTGCCAGCAGATCCCCGGGACGTATTCAGTACTTC
TRBV27	-	TRBD1	TRBJ2-1	CASRILTGTGRYNEQFF	TGTGCCAGCAGAATCTTAACCGGGACAGGGCGCTACAATGAGCAGTTCTTC
TRBV15	-	-	TRBJ2-7	CATSRDLGPLIYEQYF	TGTGCCACCAGCAGAGATTTAGGCCCCCTGATCTACGAGCAGTACTTC
TRBV5-4	-	-	TRBJ2-7	CASSLPAGYEQYF	TGTGCCAGCAGCTTGCCAGCGGGCTACGAGCAGTACTTC
TRBV7-3	-	TRBD2	TRBJ2-3	CASSLLAGGTDTQYF	TGTGCCAGCAGCCTCCTAGCGGGAGGCACAGATACGCAGTATTTT
TRBV4-2	once	-	TRBJ1-1	CASSQDSSGGTEAFF	TGTGCCAGCAGCCAAGATTCAAGTGGAGGGACTGAAGCTTTCTTT
TRBV5-1	-	TRBD1	TRBJ2-7	CASKRGQGTYEQYF	TGCGCCAGCAAACGCGGACAGGGCACCTACGAGCAGTACTTC
TRBV5-1	-	TRBD1	TRBJ2-2	CASSLRGTDRTGELFF	TGCGCCAGCAGCTTAAGGGGGACAGATCGCACCGGGGAGCTGTTTTTT
TRBV28	once	-	TRBJ1-4	CASSSPNPGSREKLFF	TGTGCCAGCAGTTCCCCTAATCCGGGCAGTAGGGAAAAACTGTTTTTT
TRBV6-5	-	TRBD1	TRBJ2-7	CASRPDRGSVYEQYF	TGTGCCAGCAGGCCGGACAGGGGAAGCGTCTACGAGCAGTACTTC
TRBV19	-	-	TRBJ2-7	CASSPSSYEQYF	TGTGCCAGTTCCCCCAGCTCCTACGAGCAGTACTTC
TRBV11-2	-	TRBD1	TRBJ1-5	CASSSLRQGRNQPQHF	TGTGCCAGCAGCTCACTCCGACAGGGGAGGAATCAGCCCCAGCATTTT
TRBV29-1	-	TRBD2	TRBJ2-7	CSVEGGSGSRQYF	TGCAGCGTTGAGGGCGGGAGTGGGTCCCGACAGTACTTC
TRBV6-6	-	-	TRBJ2-7	CASSYFGSSYEQYF	TGTGCCAGCAGTTACTTCGGAAGCTCCTACGAGCAGTACTTC
TRBV6-5	-	-	TRBJ2-7	CASRDPGDEQYF	TGTGCCAGCAGAGATCCAGGGGACGAGCAGTACTTC
TRBV5-1	-	TRBD2	TRBJ2-2	CASSSGLAGGRDTGELFF	TGCGCCAGCAGCTCCGGACTAGCGGGAGGGAGGGACACCGGGGAGCTGTTTTTT
TRBV15	-	TRBD2	TRBJ2-1	CATSREGASGTMAYNEQFF	TGTGCCACCAGCAGGGAGGGGGCTAGCGGGACTATGGCCTACAATGAGCAGTTCTTC
TRBV13	once	-	TRBJ2-7	CASSLRGGLIYEQYF	TGTGCCAGCAGCTTAAGAGGGGGGCTTATCTACGAGCAGTACTTC
TRBV9	-	TRBD1	TRBJ2-5	CASSGTGGLQTQYF	TGTGCCAGCAGTGGGACAGGGGGCTTACAGACCCAGTACTTC